The entry below describes one TCR beta chain. Clones were sequenced by immunoSEQ multiplex PCR, and TCRdb holds only the in-frame ones, with some missing. This table holds approximately 260,000 clones, roughly 89% found once. These data originate in a study of blood T cell repertoires in COVID-19. At the level of the study: Nucleic acid was either cDNA or gDNA, and it came from T cells, B-cell-depleted T cells, or PBMCs.

The CDR3 extends over 16 amino acids. The germline V gene encodes CDR1 LGHDT and CDR2 YNNKEL (reference sequence). Deletions cut 3 bases from V and 2 bases from J, with 11 bases between. The source material was peripheral blood. This receptor was obtained from a woman aged 40-49 years who had recovered from COVID-19. The chain carries TRBV3-1 (or the pseudogene TRBV3-2) and TRBJ2-6, with D hard to call. The CDR3 DNA follows: TGTGCCAGCAGCCACTCGGGTTTCGCTGGGGCCAACGTCCTGACTTTC. Protein: CASSHSGFAGANVLTF.